Below, 24 T cell receptor beta chains from the same sample are listed, as sequenced in a study of CD8+ T cells in alopecia areata. Treatment in this sample: oral pan-JAK inhibitor, 5-10 mg twice daily. TCR sequencing used cDNA made by reverse transcription of extracted RNA. Repertoires were generated with immunoSEQ multiplex PCR, while TCRdb's copy carries only in-frame clones and drops some. The sample holds under 250,000 clones, about 58% seen once. The sample here was CD4+ T cells sorted from blood, taken at week 4, from a patient treated with tofacitinib. The receptors originated from a human donor with alopecia areata.

The rearrangement joins TRBV5-6 to TRBJ2-5; D is possibly TRBD1 (6 bases). Germline V lookup: CDR1 SGHDT, CDR2 YYEEEE. Trimming took off 1 base at V and 5 bases at J, with 9 bases between the two ends. The CDR3 covers 13 residues. This CDR3 is CASSLTGSETQYF. In DNA, the CDR3 is TGTGCCAGCAGCTTGACAGGGTCCGAGACCCAGTACTTC. The full variable domain, with the rest looked up from reference TRBV5-6 and TRBJ2-5, is DAGVTQSPTHLIKTRGQQVTLRCSPKSGHDTVSWYQQALGQGPQFIFQYYEEEERQRGNFPDRFSGHQFPNYSSELNVNALLLGDSALYLCASSLTGSETQYFGPGTRLLVL.

The chain employs TRBV29-1 and TRBJ2-1; 9 positions agree with TRBD2. The CDR3 is 14 residues long. V lost 3 bases and J lost 5; bases outside the gene matches: 5. Germline V CDR1 and CDR2: SQVTM, ANQGSEA. The CDR3 here is CSVDRAGGHNEQFF. The CDR3 DNA sequence: TGCAGCGTTGATCGAGCGGGGGGTCACAATGAGCAGTTCTTC.

The chain has TRBV30 and TRBJ2-5, with D possibly matching TRBD1 (6 bases). V was cut by 4 bases and J by 5 bases, with 14 bases left in between. The CDR3 length is 13 residues. Germline V gives CDR1 GTSNPN, CDR2 SVGIG (reference sequence). CDR3 loop: CAWTRGSLETQYF. The CDR3 coding sequence is TGTGCCTGGACCAGGGGTAGTTTGGAGACCCAGTACTTC.

This sequence joins TRBV30 and TRBJ2-5; D not certain. Looked up from germline, CDR1 is GTSNPN and CDR2 is SVGIG (reference sequence). Trimming removed 4 bases from V and 3 bases from J, with 6 bases in between. The CDR3 runs 11 residues. The CDR3 DNA follows: TGTGCCTGGACGCCAAAAGAGACCCAGTACTTC. Translating gives CAWTPKETQYF.

The chain joins TRBV29-1 to TRBJ2-5; weak D call: TRBD2 (6 bases). This CDR3 is 13 amino acids long. Germline CDR1 SQVTM, CDR2 ANQGSEA. The V end was cut by 3 bases, the J end by 1 base, with 9 bases between. CDR3 sequence (DNA): TGCAGCGTTGATATCGGGAGCCAAGAGACCCAGTACTTC. It yields the protein CSVDIGSQETQYF. The whole variable domain, remainder taken from reference TRBV29-1 and TRBJ2-5, is SAVISQKPSRDICQRGTSLTIQCQVDSQVTMMFWYRQQPGQSLTLIATANQGSEATYESGFVIDKFPISRPNLTFSTLTVSNMSPEDSSIYLCSVDIGSQETQYFGPGTRLLVL.

Regarding this clone: Other DNA sequences within the sample encode an identical CDR3. The chain uses TRBV9 and TRBJ1-5; D is uncertain. Trimming stripped 0 bases from V and 0 bases from J, with 7 bases between. Per germline, CDR1 SGDLS and CDR2 YYNGEE. The CDR3 runs 15 residues. Written as DNA, the CDR3 is TGTGCCAGCAGCGTAGGGCAGTCTAGCAATCAGCCCCAGCATTTT. Translating gives CASSVGQSSNQPQHF. Supplemented by reference TRBV9 and TRBJ1-5, the full variable domain reads DSGVTQTPKHLITATGQRVTLRCSPRSGDLSVYWYQQSLDQGLQFLIQYYNGEERAKGNILERFSAQQFPDLHSELNLSSLELGDSALYFCASSVGQSSNQPQHFGDGTRLSIL.

The V call is TRBV7-7, the J call TRBJ2-2; D is perhaps TRBD2 (5 bases). V was shortened by 6 bases and J by 2 bases, with 10 bases between the two germline ends. The germline V gene has CDR1 SSHAT and CDR2 FNYEAQ (reference sequence). The CDR3 totals 14 residues. CDR3 sequence: CASREGRNTGELFF. The CDR3 DNA sequence: TGTGCCAGCAGAGAGGGCAGAAACACCGGGGAGCTGTTTTTT.

The chain employs TRBV9 and TRBJ1-3, with TRBD1 matching over 7 bases. The CDR3 length is 17 residues. Germline CDR1 is SGDLS and CDR2 is YYNGEE. V dropped 6 bases and J dropped 3; count of bases not matched to a gene: 15. CDR3 nucleotide sequence: TGTGCCAGCACAGAGACAGGGAAGGTAATGGATGGAAACACCATATATTTT. This codes for CASTETGKVMDGNTIYF.

This chain uses TRBV7-8 with TRBJ2-3; 8 bases fit TRBD2. Unmatched junction bases numbered 3, after V lost 2 bases and J lost 2 bases. Per germline, CDR1 SGHVS and CDR2 FQNEAQ. The CDR3 runs to 15 residues. For the CDR3, the DNA is TGTGCCAGCAGCTTATCTAGCGGGTCCACAGATACGCAGTATTTT. Residues: CASSLSSGSTDTQYF.

This clone has only one observation. The chain uses TRBV7-2 and TRBJ1-5; D gene uncertain. Germline V gene lookup returns CDR1 SGHTA and CDR2 FQGNSA. V dropped 5 bases and J dropped 6 bases, with 20 bases sitting between them. The CDR3 loop spans 16 amino acids. CDR3 nucleotide sequence: TGTGCCAGCAGCGACGCGGCCGGACCCCCTGGTCAGCCCCAGCATTTT. The encoded protein is CASSDAAGPPGQPQHF.

This clone was seen a few times. The chain couples TRBV5-1 to TRBJ2-7; D not certain. This CDR3 has 14 amino acids. Germline V gene data show CDR1 as SGHRS and CDR2 as YFSETQ. V was clipped by 4 bases and J by 3 bases, with 14 bases between them. CDR3 sequence: CASSPLGLDYEQYF. As DNA, the CDR3 is TGCGCCAGCAGCCCCCTGGGTCTTGACTACGAGCAGTACTTC. The full variable domain, rest sourced from reference TRBV5-1 and TRBJ2-7, is KAGVTQTPRYLIKTRGQQVTLSCSPISGHRSVSWYQQTPGQGLQFLFEYFSETQRNKGNFPGRFSGRQFSNSRSEMNVSTLELGDSALYLCASSPLGLDYEQYFGPGTRLTVT.

J is TRBJ2-3 and V is TRBV18, with D possibly being TRBD1 (5 bases). CDR1 is KGHSH and CDR2 is LQKENI in the germline V gene. Trimming stripped 0 bases from V and 1 base from J, with 14 bases between. The CDR3 covers 17 residues. The CDR3 region is CASSPPIREGRTDTQYF. DNA of the CDR3: TGTGCCAGCTCACCACCTATCAGGGAAGGGCGCACAGATACGCAGTATTTT.

In this sample, this clone turned up a few times. This chain links TRBV19 with TRBJ1-1; the D is unclear. Germline V gene sequence: CDR1 LNHDA, CDR2 SQIVND (reference sequence). The CDR3 loop spans 14 amino acids. The ends were cut back, 2 bases at V and 6 bases at J, with 13 bases in the middle. CDR3 residues: CASSIMGLISEAFF. The CDR3 nucleotides are TGTGCCAGTAGTATAATGGGGTTGATCTCTGAAGCTTTCTTT.

Only a few counts were recorded for this clone. The chain carries TRBV19 and TRBJ2-7; possibly TRBD1 for D (7 bases). CDR1 and CDR2 (germline): LNHDA, SQIVND (reference sequence). The CDR3 is 13 residues long. Trimming removed 9 bases at V and 3 bases at J, with 15 bases between. The CDR3 bases are TGTGCCAGCAAACCCAGGGGGGTCTACGAGCAGTACTTC. Encoded protein: CASKPRGVYEQYF.

This clone was observed a handful of times. The CDR3 here is CASVPRGLASNEQFF. The DNA for the CDR3 is TGTGCCAGCGTGCCCCGGGGACTAGCCTCCAATGAGCAGTTCTTC. V usage is TRBV7-8 and J usage is TRBJ2-1; 9 nucleotides agree with TRBD2. V shed 8 bases, J shed 6 bases, and the junction held 11 bases outside the gene matches. Germline V gene sequence: CDR1 SGHVS, CDR2 FQNEAQ. This CDR3 is 15 amino acids long. Looking up the rest from reference TRBV7-8 and TRBJ2-1 gives the full variable domain: GAGVSQSPRYKVAKRGQDVALRCDPISGHVSLFWYQQALGQGPEFLTYFQNEAQLDKSGLPSDRFFAERPEGSVSTLKIQRTQQEDSAVYLCASVPRGLASNEQFFGPGTRLTVL.

This rearrangement joins TRBV7-2 to TRBJ2-5; D perhaps matches TRBD2 (5 bases). The ends were cut back, 5 bases at V and 3 bases at J, with 16 bases in the middle. The CDR3 extends over 15 amino acids. Germline V CDR1 and CDR2: SGHTA, FQGNSA. The CDR3 here is CASSHQRRTEETQYF. CDR3 nucleotide sequence: TGTGCCAGCAGCCATCAACGGAGGACCGAAGAGACCCAGTACTTC.

This rearrangement joins TRBV5-6 to TRBJ1-2; 7 bases map to TRBD1. Germline assignment: CDR1 SGHDT and CDR2 YYEEEE. Germline trimming cut 4 bases from V and 3 bases from J; bases unmatched to any gene: 6. The CDR3 extends over 14 amino acids. CDR3 protein: CASSIQGMDYGYTF. Here the CDR3 DNA reads TGTGCCAGCAGCATACAGGGGATGGACTATGGCTACACCTTC.

This clone was seen a single time. V gene TRBV27 combines with J gene TRBJ2-7, with D unresolved. Trimming took 4 bases from V and 1 from J, leaving 14 bases between them. The CDR3 loop spans 15 amino acids. From germline, CDR1 is MNHEY and CDR2 SMNVEV (reference sequence). CDR3 DNA sequence: TGTGCCAGCAGTTCCCCCCTACCTGGATCCTACGAGCAGTACTTC. As protein: CASSSPLPGSYEQYF.

J is TRBJ1-5 and V is TRBV4-3, with 10 bases identical to TRBD1. This CDR3 spans 16 amino acids. Trimming at V came to 0 bases and at J to 6 bases, leaving 5 bases not matched to a gene. The germline CDR1 and CDR2 sequences are LGHNA and YSLEER. This chain's CDR3 is CASSQDVGTGAQPQHF. The CDR3 coding sequence is TGCGCCAGCAGCCAAGATGTCGGGACAGGGGCTCAGCCCCAGCATTTT.

The chain uses TRBV13 and TRBJ2-7; TRBD2 is a possible D gene (5 bases). The CDR3 extends over 13 amino acids. V was trimmed by 2 bases and J by 5 bases, leaving 10 bases between them. The V gene's germline CDR1 is PRHDT and CDR2 FYEKMQ (reference sequence). This CDR3 is CASSLPTRNEQYF. The DNA for the CDR3 is TGTGCCAGCAGCTTACCTACTAGGAACGAGCAGTACTTC.

The chain carries TRBV27 and TRBJ1-2; 9 nucleotides line up with TRBD1. The junction had 4 bases not matched to a gene; V was cut back by 5 bases and J by 3 bases. The germline V gene encodes CDR1 MNHEY and CDR2 SMNVEV (reference sequence). This CDR3 is 14 amino acids long. The CDR3 is CASSPRTGDYGYTF. DNA for the CDR3: TGTGCCAGCAGTCCACGGACAGGGGACTATGGCTACACCTTC.

This clone has just one count. The chain is built from TRBV6-5 and TRBJ1-1; TRBD1 is a possible D gene (5 bases). The CDR3 is made up of 14 amino acids. With 0 bases removed from V and 1 base from J, the gap between germline ends came to 6 bases. Germline lookup yields CDR1 MNHEY and CDR2 SVGAGI. The CDR3 loop reads CASSYSGENTEAFF. The CDR3 coding sequence is TGTGCCAGCAGTTACTCGGGGGAGAACACTGAAGCTTTCTTT.

Comment on this clone: This CDR3 is also generated by other DNA sequences in the sample. The rearrangement links TRBV29-1 to TRBJ1-1, with 7 nucleotides matching TRBD1. The V segment lost 4 bases and the J segment 0 bases; nucleotides outside the gene matches: 5. Per germline, CDR1 SQVTM and CDR2 ANQGSEA. The CDR3 is 14 amino acids. This chain's CDR3 is CSVGRTGLNTEAFF. The CDR3, as DNA: TGCAGCGTTGGGAGGACAGGTTTGAACACTGAAGCTTTCTTT.

The rearrangement uses TRBV6-1 and TRBJ1-6, with 7 bases fitting TRBD1. CDR1 is MNHNS and CDR2 is SASEGT in the germline V gene. The CDR3 extends over 12 amino acids. Losses at the gene ends were 6 bases for V and 9 bases for J; bases not matched to a gene: 2. The chain's CDR3 is CASRQGGSPLHF. The CDR3 nucleotides are TGTGCCAGCAGGCAGGGGGGTTCACCCCTCCACTTT.